This T cell receptor (beta chain) was documented in a study of early T cells in non-severe SARS-CoV-2 infection. CDR1 is SGHDT, CDR2 YYEEEE, per germline. The CDR3 has 14 residues. With 0 bases removed from V and 7 bases from J, the gap between germline ends came to 12 bases. Worth noting for this clonotype: Its specificity is unknown.

MiXCR, run by TCRdb on the 5' RACE reads, gives a single entry per CDR3 protein. This sample has 70,000 to 85,000 distinct CDR3 sequences; 9% to 14% occur once, and the top ten carry 2.6%. Study-wide results and limits: Missing private and CD4 specificities, VDJdb matching favored anti-spike CD8 responses.

The J gene is TRBJ2-3, the V gene TRBV5-6, with D possibly TRBD2 on 7 matching bases. Sequenced input: whole blood. This clonotype was sampled from an adult who was a healthcare worker with PCR-confirmed SARS-CoV-2 infection or an uninfected control (not recorded which). This CDR3 is CASSLEQGGYTQYF. The CDR3 bases are TGTGCCAGCAGCTTGGAACAGGGAGGGTATACGCAGTATTTT.